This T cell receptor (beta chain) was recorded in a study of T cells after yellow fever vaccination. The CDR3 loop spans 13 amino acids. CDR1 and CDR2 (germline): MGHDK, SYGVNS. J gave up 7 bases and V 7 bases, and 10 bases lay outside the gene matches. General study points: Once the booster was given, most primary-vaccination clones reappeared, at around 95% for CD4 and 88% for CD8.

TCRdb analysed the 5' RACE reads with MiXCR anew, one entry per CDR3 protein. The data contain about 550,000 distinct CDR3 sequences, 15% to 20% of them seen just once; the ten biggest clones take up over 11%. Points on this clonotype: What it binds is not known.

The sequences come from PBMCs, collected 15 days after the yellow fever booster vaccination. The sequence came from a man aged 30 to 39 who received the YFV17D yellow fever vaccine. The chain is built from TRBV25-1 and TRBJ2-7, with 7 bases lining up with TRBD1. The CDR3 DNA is TGTGCCAGCACTCTGACAGGGCGAAAGGAGCAGTACTTC. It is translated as CASTLTGRKEQYF.